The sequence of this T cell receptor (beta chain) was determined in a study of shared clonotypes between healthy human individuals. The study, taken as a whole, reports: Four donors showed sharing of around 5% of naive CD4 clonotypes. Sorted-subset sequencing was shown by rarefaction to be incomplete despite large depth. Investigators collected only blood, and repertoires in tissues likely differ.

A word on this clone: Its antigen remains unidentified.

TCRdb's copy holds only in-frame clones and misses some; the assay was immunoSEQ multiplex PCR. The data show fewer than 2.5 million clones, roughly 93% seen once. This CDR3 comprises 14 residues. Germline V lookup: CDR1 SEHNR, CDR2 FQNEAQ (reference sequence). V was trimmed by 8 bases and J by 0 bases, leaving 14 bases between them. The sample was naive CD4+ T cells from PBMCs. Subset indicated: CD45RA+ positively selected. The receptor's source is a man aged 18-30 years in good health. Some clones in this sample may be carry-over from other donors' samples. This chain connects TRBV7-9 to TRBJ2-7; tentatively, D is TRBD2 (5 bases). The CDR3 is CASFGGLSSYEQYF. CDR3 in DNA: TGTGCCAGCTTTGGCGGGTTAAGCTCCTACGAGCAGTACTTC.